These 23 T cell receptor beta chains share one sample of origin, sequenced in a study of T cells expressing NK-cell markers. Reanalyzing the 5' RACE reads, TCRdb keeps one entry per CDR3 protein, without DNA. The sample totals 350,000 to 450,000 distinct CDR3 sequences. The sample taken for sequencing was blood T cells: a sorted CD56 or NKG2C T cell subset, CD4+ or CD8+ T cells, or bulk PBMC T cells (not recorded which). The receptor source for this set is a man aged 18 to 69 in good health.

V gene TRBV5-4 combines with J gene TRBJ2-5; the D call of TRBD1 rests on TCRdb alone, since no DNA is present to check it. This CDR3 has 15 residues. Germline lookup yields CDR1 SGHNT and CDR2 YYREEE (reference sequence). The CDR3 loop is CASSRQSDGPGAQYF.

V is TRBV6-1 and J is TRBJ2-3. The CDR3 is made up of 15 amino acids. Germline-derived CDR1 and CDR2 are MNHNS and SASEGT. CDR3 residues: CASIRTQTSTDTQYF.

The V call is TRBV6-1, the J call TRBJ2-3; TCRdb's D gene call, TRBD1, goes unchecked for lack of DNA. From germline, CDR1 is MNHNS and CDR2 SASEGT. The CDR3 is 16 amino acids. CDR3 sequence reads: CASSASRGERTDTQYF.

CDR3 sequence: CASSPKGLAGRETQYF. This chain uses TRBV4-1 with TRBJ2-5; TCRdb lists TRBD2, though no DNA is available to test this call. The CDR3 is 16 amino acids. The germline gives CDR1 MGHRA, CDR2 YSYEKL.

The rearrangement uses TRBV7-2 and TRBJ1-5. Germline values: CDR1 SGHTA, CDR2 FQGNSA. The CDR3 is 14 residues long. The CDR3 loop is CASSLGLWNQPQHF.

This sequence joins TRBV14 and TRBJ2-2. This CDR3 region has 16 residues. Germline CDR1 reads SGHDN; CDR2 reads FVKESK. The chain's CDR3 is CASSHEAVRNTGELFF.

J is TRBJ2-3 and V is TRBV13; TCRdb designates TRBD1, a call that cannot be tested without DNA. The germline V gene encodes CDR1 PRHDT and CDR2 FYEKMQ (reference sequence). This CDR3 is built from 16 residues. The CDR3 loop is CASSLDRAPASDTQYF.

V usage is TRBV18 and J usage is TRBJ2-7; TCRdb lists TRBD1, though no DNA is available to test this call. The length of the CDR3 is 13 residues. Per the germline V gene, CDR1 is KGHSH and CDR2 is LQKENI. The CDR3: CASSPGASYEQYF.

The chain joins TRBV6-5 to TRBJ1-4; the D gene TCRdb calls, TRBD1, cannot be checked with no DNA. The V gene's germline CDR1 is MNHEY and CDR2 SVGAGI. This CDR3 comprises 16 residues. This CDR3 reads CASRSIRGGTNEKLFF.

The genes are TRBV29-1 and TRBJ1-2; TCRdb's D call, TRBD1, is unchecked because there is no DNA. The germline V gene has CDR1 SQVTM and CDR2 ANQGSEA. This CDR3 comprises 12 residues. The CDR3 sequence: CSVVRGMDGYTF.

The chain employs TRBV12-5 and TRBJ1-1; TCRdb selects TRBD1, and the lack of DNA leaves this call unchecked. There are 13 residues in the CDR3. CDR1 is LGHNT and CDR2 is FRNRAP in the germline V gene. Here the CDR3 reads CASGQQGGAEAFF.

This rearrangement joins TRBV10-3 to TRBJ1-6; TCRdb designates TRBD1, a call that cannot be tested without DNA. There are 13 residues in the CDR3. Germline V CDR1 and CDR2: ENHRY, SYGVKD. CDR3 protein: CAPLPQNNSPLHF.

The V gene is TRBV28, the J gene TRBJ1-1; the TCRdb call, TRBD1, lacks DNA for checking. CDR3 size: 14 residues. Germline lookup yields CDR1 MDHEN and CDR2 SYDVKM. The CDR3: CASNEQGIGTEAFF. Full variable domain (rest looked up from reference TRBV28 and TRBJ1-1): DVKVTQSSRYLVKRTGEKVFLECVQDMDHENMFWYRQDPGLGLRLIYFSYDVKMKEKGDIPEGYSVSREKKERFSLILESASTNQTSMYLCASNEQGIGTEAFFGQGTRLTVV.

V is TRBV3-1 and J is TRBJ2-1. This CDR3 region has 15 residues. CDR1 is LGHDT, CDR2 YNNKEL, per germline (reference sequence). The CDR3 here is CASSQRYRTYNEQFF.

The chain is built from TRBV9 and TRBJ1-2; checking the TCRdb D call of TRBD1 is not possible without DNA. In germline, CDR1 is SGDLS, CDR2 YYNGEE. This CDR3 has 16 amino acids. CDR3 amino acids: CASSGPLRTGREGYTF.

This chain connects TRBV9 to TRBJ2-3; the TCRdb D gene call, TRBD2, has no DNA to confirm it. The CDR3 is 19 amino acids. Germline values: CDR1 SGDLS, CDR2 YYNGEE. Here the CDR3 reads CASSRRSSGGQPSTDTQYF. Filled out from reference TRBV9 and TRBJ2-3, the complete variable domain reads DSGVTQTPKHLITATGQRVTLRCSPRSGDLSVYWYQQSLDQGLQFLIQYYNGEERAKGNILERFSAQQFPDLHSELNLSSLELGDSALYFCASSRRSSGGQPSTDTQYFGPGTRLTVL.

V is TRBV10-3 and J is TRBJ2-3; checking the TCRdb D call of TRBD2 is not possible without DNA. Germline V gene data show CDR1 as ENHRY and CDR2 as SYGVKD. This CDR3 is built from 13 residues. The CDR3: CAIAGGPTDTQYF.

The V and J genes are TRBV5-1 and TRBJ2-2. The CDR3 has 15 residues. CDR1 and CDR2 (germline): SGHRS, YFSETQ. CDR3 amino acids: CASSRSERNTGELFF.

The CDR3 region is CASSLATRGGQETQYF. V usage is TRBV7-9 and J usage is TRBJ2-5; the TCRdb call, TRBD2, lacks DNA for checking. CDR3 size: 16 residues. CDR1 is SEHNR, CDR2 FQNEAQ, per germline (reference sequence).

V is TRBV18 and J is TRBJ1-2. The CDR3 totals 14 residues. The germline CDR1 and CDR2 sequences are KGHSH and LQKENI. CDR3 amino acids: CASSPDQKNYGYTF. The full variable domain, with the rest looked up from reference TRBV18 and TRBJ1-2, is NAGVMQNPRHLVRRRGQEARLRCSPMKGHSHVYWYRQLPEEGLKFMVYLQKENIIDESGMPKERFSAEFPKEGPSILRIQQVVRGDSAAYFCASSPDQKNYGYTFGSGTRLTVV.

The rearrangement links TRBV20-1 to TRBJ2-5; TCRdb designates TRBD1, a call that cannot be tested without DNA. CDR1 and CDR2 from the germline V gene are DFQATT and SNEGSKA (reference sequence). CDR3 length equals 13 residues. This CDR3 reads CSARLAGAETQYF.

This chain joins TRBV5-8 and TRBJ2-7; TCRdb names TRBD1, which stays unverified in the absence of DNA. The CDR3 covers 15 residues. In germline, CDR1 is SGHTS, CDR2 YDEGEE. This CDR3 is CASSIQGAYSYEQYF.

The rearrangement joins TRBV7-2 to TRBJ2-7; the D call of TRBD2 rests on TCRdb alone, since no DNA is present to check it. There are 16 residues in the CDR3. Per germline, CDR1 SGHTA and CDR2 FQGNSA. The CDR3: CASSLPGTSGKYEQYF.